The 16 T cell receptor beta chains listed next were all sequenced from one sample in a study of human T cells and chemical hapten exposure. One entry per CDR3 protein, called by TCRdb with MiXCR from the RACE reads. Of 79,000 or so distinct CDR3 sequences listed, about a tenth were seen once; the top ten hold 1.4%. Specified time point: patch test 1, 2 weeks after DPC sensitization. The treatment is: therapeutic diphenylcyclopropenone sensitization with weekly scalp DPC. The sequenced sample was whole blood, obtained in connection with sensitization to the hapten diphenylcyclopropenone (DPC). These receptor sequences come from a woman in her 50s with alopecia areata. Some clones in this sample may be carry-over from other donors' samples.

This clonotype was counted at least ten times. V is TRBV6-5 and J is TRBJ2-2, with TRBD2 matching over 8 bases. Germline V lookup: CDR1 MNHEY, CDR2 SVGAGI. V gave up 6 bases and J gave up 5 bases; unmatched junction bases: 11. CDR3 length: 16 residues. CDR3 sequence: CASSSRGGGHTGELFF. CDR3 coding DNA: TGTGCCAGCAGCTCTCGGGGGGGAGGGCATACCGGGGAGCTGTTTTTT.

This clonotype has a count of ten or more. The chain carries TRBV19 and TRBJ2-3; 13 bases fit TRBD2. The ends lost 7 bases at V and 1 base at J; junction bases unmatched: 11. The CDR3 consists of 18 residues. From germline, CDR1 is LNHDA and CDR2 SQIVND (reference sequence). Here the CDR3 reads CASTRTSGRVLGTDTQYF. CDR3 coding DNA: TGTGCCAGTACCCGGACTAGCGGGAGAGTGCTGGGCACAGATACGCAGTATTTT. The full variable domain, completed using reference TRBV19 and TRBJ2-3, is DGGITQSPKYLFRKEGQNVTLSCEQNLNHDAMYWYRQDPGQGLRLIYYSQIVNDFQKGDIAEGYSVSREKKESFPLTVTSAQKNPTAFYLCASTRTSGRVLGTDTQYFGPGTRLTVL.

This clonotype turned up a few times. The chain couples TRBV28 to TRBJ1-2, with D possibly TRBD1 on 5 matching bases. CDR1 MDHEN and CDR2 SYDVKM come from the germline V gene. V was cut by 6 bases and J by 0 bases, with 14 bases left in between. The CDR3 is 15 residues long. In DNA, the CDR3 is TGTGCCAGCAGCTTCCGGGGGTTTTCTAACTATGGCTACACCTTC. It is translated as CASSFRGFSNYGYTF.

This clonotype was observed a few times. The junction and the germline gene differ at one end; a read error may be behind it. The chain carries TRBV7-7 and TRBJ2-5; tentatively, D is TRBD2 (6 bases). This CDR3 spans 13 amino acids. The germline gives CDR1 SSHAT, CDR2 FNYEAQ (reference sequence). DNA for the CDR3: TGTGCTAGCAGCTTTGGGGGGCAAGAGACCCAGTACTTC. This sequence encodes CASSFGGQETQYF.

This clonotype was detected only a few times. This rearrangement joins TRBV18 to TRBJ2-5, with D unclear. V was shortened by 2 bases and J by 2 bases, with 6 bases between the two germline ends. The germline V gene encodes CDR1 KGHSH and CDR2 LQKENI. The CDR3 sequence is 13 residues long. The CDR3 DNA follows: TGTGCCAGCTCACCAACAGTTCAAGAGACCCAGTACTTC. Amino acids: CASSPTVQETQYF.

This clonotype was found a few times. The gene calls are TRBV29-1 and TRBJ2-4; no firm D call. CDR1 is SQVTM and CDR2 is ANQGSEA in the germline V gene. Trimming pared 7 bases from V and 1 base from J, leaving 8 bases between. The CDR3 length is 12 residues. In DNA, the CDR3 is TGCAGCGCCACCCAGGCCAAAAACATTCAGTACTTC. Translating it yields CSATQAKNIQYF.

V and J are TRBV29-1 and TRBJ1-2, with D tentatively TRBD1 (6 bases). CDR3 size: 15 residues. Germline loops: CDR1 SQVTM, CDR2 ANQGSEA. V gave up 1 base and J gave up 0 bases, with 12 bases separating them. CDR3 nucleotide sequence: TGCAGCGTTGAAGCCAGGGGCCCTACTAACTATGGCTACACCTTC. As protein: CSVEARGPTNYGYTF. The whole variable domain, remainder taken from reference TRBV29-1 and TRBJ1-2, is SAVISQKPSRDICQRGTSLTIQCQVDSQVTMMFWYRQQPGQSLTLIATANQGSEATYESGFVIDKFPISRPNLTFSTLTVSNMSPEDSSIYLCSVEARGPTNYGYTFGSGTRLTVV.

The rearrangement joins TRBV28 to TRBJ2-5; D gene uncertain. Germline CDR1 is MDHEN and CDR2 is SYDVKM. V was shortened by 2 bases and J by 3 bases, with 10 bases between the two germline ends. The CDR3 totals 14 residues. CDR3 in amino acids: CASSLPTREETQYF. The CDR3, as DNA: TGTGCCAGCAGTTTACCGACCAGAGAAGAGACCCAGTACTTC.

This chain connects TRBV12-3 or TRBV12-4 to TRBJ2-2, with TRBD1 as a possible D gene (6 bases). This CDR3 has 17 residues. Trimming stripped 5 bases from V and 6 bases from J, with 22 bases between. CDR3 bases: TGTGCCAGCAGTGAAGGGCCGGGACAACTACACGCCGGGGAGCTGTTTTTT. Encoded protein: CASSEGPGQLHAGELFF.

The sample holds many counts of this clonotype. The rearrangement uses TRBV12-3 or TRBV12-4 and TRBJ2-3; possibly TRBD2 for D (6 bases). The CDR3 consists of 17 residues. The V end was cut by 0 bases, the J end by 2 bases, with 15 bases between. CDR3 protein: CASSLALGGAFTDTQYF. For the CDR3, the DNA is TGTGCCAGCAGTTTAGCGCTGGGCGGGGCCTTCACAGATACGCAGTATTTT.

This clonotype has just a few counts. This chain links TRBV9 with TRBJ2-2, with 12 positions matching TRBD2. J lost 0 bases, V lost 0 bases, and 3 bases had no gene match. The CDR3 is 18 amino acids. The germline V gene has CDR1 SGDLS and CDR2 YYNGEE. The CDR3 DNA sequence: TGTGCCAGCAGCGTAGAGACTAGCGGGAGTGCGAACACCGGGGAGCTGTTTTTT. Translation: CASSVETSGSANTGELFF.

This clonotype turned up a few times. This chain connects TRBV7-2 to TRBJ2-1, with 8 bases fitting TRBD1. Germline CDR1 and CDR2: SGHTA and FQGNSA. The CDR3 sequence is 17 residues long. With 3 bases clipped from V and 5 bases from J, the junction kept 12 bases outside the gene matches. The CDR3 DNA sequence: TGTGCCAGCAGCTTCCACAGGGGGATAACGGTGGACAATGAGCAGTTCTTC. Encoded protein: CASSFHRGITVDNEQFF.

This clonotype was found many times. The chain has TRBV20-1 and TRBJ1-5, with D tentatively TRBD1 (5 bases). Germline V gene lookup returns CDR1 DFQATT and CDR2 SNEGSKA (reference sequence). CDR3 size: 14 residues. V shed 0 bases and J shed 5 bases, with 11 bases lying between them. CDR3 loop: CSARDSGDHQPQHF. CDR3 nucleotides: TGCAGTGCTAGAGATTCGGGGGACCATCAGCCCCAGCATTTT.

The CDR3 reads CASRISGSGADTQYF. The CDR3 bases are TGTGCCAGCAGAATTAGCGGGAGTGGTGCAGATACGCAGTATTTT. V gene TRBV6-2 or TRBV6-3 combines with J gene TRBJ2-3; 9 bases fit TRBD2. CDR1 is MNHEY and CDR2 is SVGEGT in the germline V gene. J was trimmed by 4 bases and V by 6 bases; bases with no gene match: 8. This CDR3 is built from 15 residues.

This clonotype appeared a few times. The gene calls are TRBV10-2 and TRBJ2-1; D possibly matches TRBD1 or TRBD2 (5 bases each). This CDR3 has 13 amino acids. Trimming shortened V by 10 bases and J by 9 bases, and 19 bases separated the two germline ends. Germline CDR1 is WSHSY and CDR2 is SAAADI. The CDR3 region is CATSSALGTEQFF. The CDR3 DNA reads as TGCGCCACGTCCTCGGCGCTAGGGACTGAGCAGTTCTTC.

The chain's CDR3 is CASRPARVSNQPQHF. DNA for the CDR3: TGTGCCAGTAGACCCGCAAGGGTTAGCAATCAGCCCCAGCATTTT. The chain recombines TRBV19 with TRBJ1-5, with D unresolved. The length of the CDR3 is 15 residues. Trimming cost V 6 bases and J 0 bases, with 12 bases left between them. The germline V gene encodes CDR1 LNHDA and CDR2 SQIVND (reference sequence). The full variable domain, rest sourced from reference TRBV19 and TRBJ1-5, is DGGITQSPKYLFRKEGQNVTLSCEQNLNHDAMYWYRQDPGQGLRLIYYSQIVNDFQKGDIAEGYSVSREKKESFPLTVTSAQKNPTAFYLCASRPARVSNQPQHFGDGTRLSIL.